The following is a TCR beta chain sequence with its context. The CDR3 has 13 residues. With 4 bases clipped from V and 8 bases from J, the junction kept 5 bases outside the gene matches. CDR1 and CDR2 from the germline V gene are SEHNR and FQNEAQ (reference sequence). This record belongs to a study of T cells after yellow fever vaccination. TCRdb redid the calling of the 5' RACE reads with MiXCR, one entry per CDR3 protein. The table shows nearly 350,000 distinct CDR3 sequences, with 8.1% occurring only once. The source material was PBMCs, sampled about 49 days after the first yellow fever vaccination. This sequence joins TRBV7-9 and TRBJ2-4; 7 positions match TRBD1. This sequence was found in a man aged 18 to 30 who received the YFV17D yellow fever vaccine. The CDR3 sequence is CASSSYRGDIQYF. The DNA for the CDR3 is TGTGCCAGCAGCTCCTACAGGGGAGACATTCAGTACTTC. The entire variable domain, with the rest obtained from reference TRBV7-9 and TRBJ2-4, is as follows: DTGVSQNPRHKITKRGQNVTFRCDPISEHNRLYWYRQTLGQGPEFLTYFQNEAQLEKSRLLSDRFSAERPKGSFSTLEIQRTEQGDSAMYLCASSSYRGDIQYFGAGTRLSVL.